One sample yielded the 3 T cell receptor beta chains listed below, sequenced in a study of breast tumors, draining lymph nodes, adjacent tissues (TCRdb year 2016). The lymph node samples were taken from the axillary draining lymph nodes of breast cancer patients. The library came from multiplex PCR. TCRdb lists the instrument as Illumina HiSeq 2000. The raw public reads went through TCRdb reprocessing: fastp at Q25, MiXCR clone calling, in-frame beta chains kept. Every distinct CDR3 protein forms one entry, paired with its most common genes and DNA. This sample comprises 290,000 or so distinct CDR3 sequences, 30% of them detected only once. The ten biggest clones cover about 1.2% of the sample. Sequencing was done on a sample of axillary lymph node tissue. The receptor source for this set is a female donor with breast cancer. Some clones in this sample may be carry-over from other donors' samples.

This clonotype was picked up one time. Sequence at one end of the junction differs from germline and may be a read error. This chain joins TRBV5-6 and TRBJ2-6; possibly TRBD1 for D (6 bases). The CDR3 covers 14 residues. From germline, CDR1 is SGHDT and CDR2 YYEEEE. CDR3 sequence reads: CANSRGQGANVLTF. The CDR3 region has the DNA TGTGCCAACAGCCGCGGACAGGGGGCCAACGTCCTGACTTTC. Together with reference TRBV5-6 and TRBJ2-6, the CDR3 gives the full variable domain: DAGVTQSPTHLIKTRGQQVTLRCSPKSGHDTVSWYQQALGQGPQFIFQYYEEEERQRGNFPDRFSGHQFPNYSSELNVNALLLGDSALYLCANSRGQGANVLTFGAGSRLTVL.

This clonotype was observed at least ten times. The chain uses TRBV30 and TRBJ2-5; D may be TRBD2 (6 bases). There are 14 residues in the CDR3. The germline V gene encodes CDR1 GTSNPN and CDR2 SVGIG (reference sequence). V was trimmed by 0 bases and J by 7 bases, leaving 15 bases between them. The CDR3 reads CAWSVVAARGTQYF. CDR3 sequence (DNA): TGTGCCTGGAGTGTGGTGGCAGCGCGGGGGACCCAGTACTTC.

Many counts were recorded for this clonotype. The rearrangement joins TRBV9 to TRBJ2-3; D possibly corresponds to TRBD2 (5 bases). Trimming left V 5 bases short and J 0 bases short, with 22 bases between. The length of the CDR3 is 18 residues. The germline V gene encodes CDR1 SGDLS and CDR2 YYNGEE. The CDR3 DNA is TGTGCCAGCAGTTCTCAAGCGATCCGGGAACTAAGCACAGATACGCAGTATTTT. Protein: CASSSQAIRELSTDTQYF.